Each of the 23 T cell receptor beta chains below was sequenced from the same sample in a study of T cell changes during pregnancy in multiple sclerosis. Here immunoSEQ multiplex PCR was the method, and the copy in TCRdb shows in-frame clones only, minus some. In the table there are around 56,000 clones, 80% to 95% of which are singletons. Here the sequenced sample was peripheral blood, taken in the third trimester of pregnancy. These receptors all come from a female donor in good health, enrolled as a control in a pregnancy study.

The gene calls are TRBV10-3 and TRBJ2-7; the D gene is possibly TRBD1 (6 bases). Trimming left V 4 bases short and J 2 bases short, with 12 bases between. Germline CDR1 and CDR2: ENHRY and SYGVKD. The CDR3 is made up of 14 amino acids. The CDR3 reads CAISGTGNTYEQYF. CDR3 nucleotides: TGTGCCATCAGTGGAACAGGGAACACCTACGAGCAGTACTTC.

The genes are TRBV20-1 and TRBJ1-1; D ambiguous. Per the germline V gene, CDR1 is DFQATT and CDR2 is SNEGSKA (reference sequence). V was clipped by 6 bases and J by 6 bases, with 11 bases between them. The CDR3 loop spans 11 amino acids. This CDR3 reads CSARGFPEAFF. The CDR3 DNA is TGCAGTGCCCGAGGGTTTCCTGAAGCTTTCTTT.

A single count supports this clone. The rearrangement joins TRBV5-1 to TRBJ2-5; 7 nucleotides line up with TRBD1. In germline, CDR1 is SGHRS, CDR2 YFSETQ. CDR3 length equals 15 residues. With V trimmed by 2 bases and J by 7 bases, 11 bases remained unmatched. CDR3 protein: CASSLSGTAMGTQYF. The CDR3 DNA is TGCGCCAGCAGCTTATCCGGGACAGCGATGGGGACCCAGTACTTC.

The chain uses TRBV5-1 and TRBJ2-3; TRBD2 matches 11 bases. Losses at the gene ends were 5 bases for V and 1 base for J; bases not matched to a gene: 9. Germline V gives CDR1 SGHRS, CDR2 YFSETQ. The CDR3 sequence is 17 residues long. The CDR3 protein is CASSFIAGGPGTDTQYF. In DNA, the CDR3 is TGCGCCAGCAGTTTCATAGCGGGGGGGCCGGGCACAGATACGCAGTATTTT.

CDR3 DNA sequence: TGCGCCAGCAGCTACGACAGGGATGGCTACACCTTC. Its translation: CASSYDRDGYTF. The rearrangement uses TRBV5-1 and TRBJ1-2; 7 positions match TRBD1. Germline values: CDR1 SGHRS, CDR2 YFSETQ. V lost 3 bases to trimming and J lost 6 bases; unmatched junction nucleotides: 2. This CDR3 has 12 amino acids. Using reference TRBV5-1 and TRBJ1-2 for the parts outside the CDR3, the full variable domain is KAGVTQTPRYLIKTRGQQVTLSCSPISGHRSVSWYQQTPGQGLQFLFEYFSETQRNKGNFPGRFSGRQFSNSRSEMNVSTLELGDSALYLCASSYDRDGYTFGSGTRLTVV.

J is TRBJ1-3 and V is TRBV7-2, with 8 bases that match TRBD1. CDR3 length: 17 residues. Germline V lookup: CDR1 SGHTA, CDR2 FQGNSA. The junction had 9 bases not matched to a gene; V was cut back by 5 bases and J by 0 bases. CDR3 nucleotides: TGTGCCAGCAGCCCGACAGGGGATCGGGTCTCTGGAAACACCATATATTTT. It encodes CASSPTGDRVSGNTIYF.

The chain recombines TRBV5-1 with TRBJ2-5, with a tentative D call TRBD1 (6 bases). Trimming left V 2 bases short and J 2 bases short, with 13 bases between. The CDR3 is 15 residues long. The germline V gene encodes CDR1 SGHRS and CDR2 YFSETQ. CDR3 nucleotide sequence: TGCGCCAGCAGCTTCGGACAGATTCTACAAGAGACCCAGTACTTC. The encoded protein is CASSFGQILQETQYF.

The chain employs TRBV7-3 and TRBJ1-2; 7 nucleotides align to TRBD1. The V segment lost 2 bases and the J segment 14 bases; nucleotides outside the gene matches: 8. The CDR3 runs 12 residues. Germline assignment: CDR1 SGHTA and CDR2 FQGTGA. The CDR3 coding sequence is TGTGCCAGCAGCTTATCCGGACAGGATCAAACCTTC. Its protein is CASSLSGQDQTF.

The rearrangement joins TRBV23-1 to TRBJ1-2; 7 nucleotides align to TRBD1. TRBV23-1 is an ORF; its function is uncertain. The CDR3 is 13 residues long. J was trimmed by 6 bases and V by 4 bases; bases with no gene match: 5. The CDR3 bases are TGCGCCAGCAGTCGGAAGGGGGCGGATGGCTACACCTTC. This gives the protein CASSRKGADGYTF.

The chain couples TRBV30 to TRBJ1-2, with TRBD1 identical over 11 bases. Germline V gene data show CDR1 as GTSNPN and CDR2 as SVGIG (reference sequence). Germline trimming cut 4 bases from V and 8 bases from J; bases unmatched to any gene: 6. The CDR3 sequence is 13 residues long. This CDR3 reads CAWTRTGGIGYTF. CDR3 nucleotide sequence: TGTGCCTGGACTAGGACAGGGGGCATCGGCTACACCTTC.

The V gene is TRBV28, the J gene TRBJ2-3; 9 bases line up with TRBD2. The CDR3 is 16 amino acids. The germline gives CDR1 MDHEN, CDR2 SYDVKM. J gave up 2 bases and V 2 bases, and 5 bases lay outside the gene matches. The DNA of the CDR3 is TGTGCCAGCAGTTTACCGACTAGCGGCCCCACAGATACGCAGTATTTT. This codes for CASSLPTSGPTDTQYF.

This clone showed up just a few times. The chain is built from TRBV27 and TRBJ1-1; TRBD1 agrees at 8 bases. Germline loops: CDR1 MNHEY, CDR2 SMNVEV (reference sequence). CDR3 length: 13 residues. Unmatched junction bases numbered 2, after V lost 4 bases and J lost 4 bases. CDR3 region: CASSWTGTTEAFF. CDR3 nucleotides: TGTGCCAGCAGTTGGACAGGGACCACTGAAGCTTTCTTT.

The J gene is TRBJ1-1, the V gene TRBV29-1; no firm D call. V lost 7 bases to trimming and J lost 3 bases, with 15 bases between them. Germline CDR1 and CDR2: SQVTM and ANQGSEA. The CDR3 length is 13 residues. CDR3 region: CSAGGQLYTEAFF. The CDR3 DNA reads as TGCAGCGCCGGAGGGCAGCTTTACACTGAAGCTTTCTTT.

J is TRBJ1-5 and V is TRBV4-1, with 10 bases matching TRBD1. This CDR3 comprises 14 residues. The J segment lost 5 bases and the V segment lost 4 bases, leaving 2 bases of the junction unmatched. From germline, CDR1 is MGHRA and CDR2 YSYEKL. The CDR3 spells CASSPDRGYQPQHF. CDR3 nucleotide sequence: TGCGCCAGCAGCCCGGACAGGGGGTATCAGCCCCAGCATTTT.

This chain links TRBV4-1 with TRBJ2-7, with 9 bases lining up with TRBD1. The CDR3 runs to 13 residues. Trimming removed 3 bases from V and 6 bases from J; junction bases left unmatched: 3. In germline, CDR1 is MGHRA, CDR2 YSYEKL. The CDR3 protein is CASSHGTGFEQYF. CDR3 nucleotide sequence: TGCGCCAGCAGCCACGGGACAGGGTTCGAGCAGTACTTC.

The rearrangement uses TRBV27 and TRBJ2-2; 8 bases agree with TRBD1. The CDR3 is made up of 16 amino acids. The J segment lost 6 bases and the V segment lost 3 bases, leaving 9 bases of the junction unmatched. Germline CDR1 is MNHEY and CDR2 is SMNVEV (reference sequence). The CDR3 nucleotides are TGTGCCAGCAGTTTCCTAAGGACAGGGTGGGCCGGGGAGCTGTTTTTT. The encoded protein is CASSFLRTGWAGELFF.

V is TRBV5-6 and J is TRBJ2-3; a weak D match, TRBD2 (5 bases). Germline V gives CDR1 SGHDT, CDR2 YYEEEE. V lost 2 bases and J 4 bases, leaving 8 bases between the germline ends. The length of the CDR3 is 13 residues. The CDR3 coding sequence is TGTGCCAGCAGCTTAAACGGGGCAGATACGCAGTATTTT. Its protein is CASSLNGADTQYF. Variable domain in full (rest from reference TRBV5-6 and TRBJ2-3): DAGVTQSPTHLIKTRGQQVTLRCSPKSGHDTVSWYQQALGQGPQFIFQYYEEEERQRGNFPDRFSGHQFPNYSSELNVNALLLGDSALYLCASSLNGADTQYFGPGTRLTVL.

V usage is TRBV27 and J usage is TRBJ2-7; D remains ambiguous. Trimming removed 2 bases from V and 2 bases from J, with 7 bases in between. The CDR3 contains 13 residues. Germline loops: CDR1 MNHEY, CDR2 SMNVEV (reference sequence). The CDR3 region has the DNA TGTGCCAGCAGTTTAAAGCGCGCCTACGAGCAGTACTTC. Encoded protein: CASSLKRAYEQYF.

The chain joins TRBV27 to TRBJ1-5; 7 nucleotides match TRBD1. The CDR3 is 18 amino acids. Trimming at V came to 3 bases and at J to 3 bases, leaving 14 bases not matched to a gene. Germline V gives CDR1 MNHEY, CDR2 SMNVEV (reference sequence). The CDR3: CASSLFHRRQGDNQPQHF. CDR3 DNA sequence: TGTGCCAGCAGTTTGTTCCATCGGCGACAGGGAGACAATCAGCCCCAGCATTTT.

The sample holds one count of this clone. This chain joins TRBV5-4 and TRBJ1-5; 8 positions agree with TRBD1. The CDR3 is 16 amino acids. After removal of 2 bases from V and 4 bases from J, the junction contained 8 bases not matched to a gene. The germline V gene encodes CDR1 SGHNT and CDR2 YYREEE (reference sequence). In DNA form, the CDR3 reads TGTGCCAGCAGCTTTACCGGGACAGGATTTAATCAGCCCCAGCATTTT. It yields the protein CASSFTGTGFNQPQHF.

The chain links TRBV7-2 to TRBJ2-1; perhaps TRBD2 as D (6 bases). Trimming pared 5 bases from V and 4 bases from J, leaving 15 bases between. Germline CDR1 SGHTA, CDR2 FQGNSA. The CDR3 has 15 residues. CDR3 in amino acids: CASSREGLNYNEQFF. As DNA, the CDR3 is TGTGCCAGCAGCCGAGAGGGACTTAATTACAATGAGCAGTTCTTC.

The chain uses TRBV5-5 and TRBJ2-7; D perhaps matches TRBD2 (5 bases). Germline V lookup: CDR1 SGHKS, CDR2 YYEKEE (reference sequence). V was cut by 4 bases and J by 0 bases, with 8 bases left in between. This CDR3 region has 13 residues. CDR3 nucleotides: TGTGCCAGCAGCCGGACTGACTCCTACGAGCAGTACTTC. Amino acids: CASSRTDSYEQYF.

This chain's CDR3 is CATSGTGGYNEQFF. The CDR3, as DNA: TGTGCCACCTCTGGGACAGGGGGCTACAATGAGCAGTTCTTC. This rearrangement joins TRBV6-6 to TRBJ2-1; 11 bases line up with TRBD1. V trimming: 10 bases; J trimming: 3 bases; junction bases outside the gene matches: 5. The CDR3 consists of 14 residues. Germline V CDR1 and CDR2: MNHNY, SVGAGI (reference sequence).